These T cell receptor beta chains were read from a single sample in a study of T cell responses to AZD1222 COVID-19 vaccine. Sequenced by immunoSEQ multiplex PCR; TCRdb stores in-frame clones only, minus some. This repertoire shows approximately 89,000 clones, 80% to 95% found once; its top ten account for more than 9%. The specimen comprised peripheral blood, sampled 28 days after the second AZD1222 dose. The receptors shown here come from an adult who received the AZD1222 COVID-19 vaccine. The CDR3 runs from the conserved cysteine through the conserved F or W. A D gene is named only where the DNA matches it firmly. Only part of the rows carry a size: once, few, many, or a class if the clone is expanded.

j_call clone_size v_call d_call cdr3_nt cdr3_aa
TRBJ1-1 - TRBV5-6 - TGTGCCAGCAGCTTGGCGACAAGACAGTGGAACACTGAAGCTTTCTTT CASSLATRQWNTEAFF
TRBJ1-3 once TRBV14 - TGTGCCAGCAGCCAAGACAGACTCTCTGGAAACACCATATATTTT CASSQDRLSGNTIYF
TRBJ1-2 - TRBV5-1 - TGCGCCAGCAGCGTCGACAGAGATGGCTACACCTTC CASSVDRDGYTF
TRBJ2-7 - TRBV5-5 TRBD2 TGTGCCAGCAGCTTGGTGGTAGCGGGAGGTGGTGAGCAGTACTTC CASSLVVAGGGEQYF
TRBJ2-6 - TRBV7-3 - TGTGCCAGCAGCTTAATGGTGGGGCCTGGGGCCAACGTCCTGACTTTC CASSLMVGPGANVLTF
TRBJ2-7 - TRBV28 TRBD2 TGTGCCAGCAGCCTCCCACCGACTAGCGGGGCTTCCTACGAGCAGTACTTC CASSLPPTSGASYEQYF
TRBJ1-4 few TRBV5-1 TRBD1 TGCGCCAGCAGCTTGATAGGGACAGCTGAGGAAAAACTGTTTTTT CASSLIGTAEEKLFF
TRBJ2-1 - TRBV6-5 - TGTGCCAGCAGTCCTCTGGGGGCCGGCAATGAGCAGTTCTTC CASSPLGAGNEQFF
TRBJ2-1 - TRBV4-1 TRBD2 TGCGCCAGCAGCCAAGGGATCGGGGGGGCCACCTACAATGAGCAGTTCTTC CASSQGIGGATYNEQFF
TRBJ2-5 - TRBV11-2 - TGTGCCAGCAGCTTAAAAGAGACCCAGTACTTC CASSLKETQYF
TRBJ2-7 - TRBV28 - TGTGCCAGCAGTTTAGGGCTCTACGAGCAGTACTTC CASSLGLYEQYF
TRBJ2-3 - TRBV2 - TGTGCCAGCAGTCGAGTCGGGAGCACAGATACGCAGTATTTT CASSRVGSTDTQYF
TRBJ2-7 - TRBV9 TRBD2 TGTGCCAGCAGCGTAGGCCAGCGGGAGGTTTACGAGCAGTACTTC CASSVGQREVYEQYF
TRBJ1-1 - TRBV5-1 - TGCGCCAGCAGCTTGGACAGGCTGAACACTGAAGCTTTCTTT CASSLDRLNTEAFF
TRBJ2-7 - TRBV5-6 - TGTGCCAGCAGCTACTTGGAAGCCGAGCAGTACTTC CASSYLEAEQYF
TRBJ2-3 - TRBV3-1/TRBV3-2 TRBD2 TGTGCCAGCAGCCAAGATGCTAGCGGACTCACAGATACGCAGTATTTT CASSQDASGLTDTQYF
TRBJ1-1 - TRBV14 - TGTGCCAGCAGCCACTTCATCAGGGGGAACACTGAAGCTTTCTTT CASSHFIRGNTEAFF
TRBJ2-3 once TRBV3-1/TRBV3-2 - TGTGCCAGCAGCCAAGGGGGGATTGATACGCAGTATTTT CASSQGGIDTQYF
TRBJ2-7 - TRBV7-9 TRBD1 TGTGCCAGCAGCCGACAGGGGGCTTACGAGCAGTACTTC CASSRQGAYEQYF
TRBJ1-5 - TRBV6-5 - TGTGCCAGCAGTTACGCCGGGGGCAATCAGCCCCAGCATTTT CASSYAGGNQPQHF
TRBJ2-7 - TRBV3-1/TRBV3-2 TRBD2 TGTGCCAGCAGCCCACCCGGACTGGCGGGGGGTGCGCGTGAGCAGTACTTC CASSPPGLAGGAREQYF
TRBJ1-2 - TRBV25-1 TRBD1 TGTGCCAGCAGTGTAGGGGGGACAGGGTACGGCTACACCTTC CASSVGGTGYGYTF
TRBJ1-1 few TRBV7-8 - TGTGCCAGCAATTCCCACCGGGACACTGAAGCTTTCTTT CASNSHRDTEAFF
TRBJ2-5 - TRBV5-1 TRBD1 TGCGCCAGCAGCCGAGACAGGGGAGGAGAGACCCAGTACTTC CASSRDRGGETQYF
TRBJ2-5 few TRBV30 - TGTGCCTGGAGTGTACACGGGGGCACCCAGTACTTC CAWSVHGGTQYF
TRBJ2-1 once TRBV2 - TGTGCCAGCAGTGAACGGCAGGGATCATACCACAATGAGCAGTTCTTC CASSERQGSYHNEQFF
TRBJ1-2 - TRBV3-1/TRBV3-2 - TGTGCCAGCAGCCAAGACAGGTTTTATGGCTACACCTTC CASSQDRFYGYTF
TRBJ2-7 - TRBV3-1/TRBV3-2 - TGTGCCAGCAGCCGGACACAATCCTACGAGCAGTACTTC CASSRTQSYEQYF
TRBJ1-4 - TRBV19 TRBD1 TGTGCCAGTACCCGGGGACAGTGGGAAAAACTGTTTTTT CASTRGQWEKLFF
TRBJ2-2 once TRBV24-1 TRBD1 TGTGCCACCAGTGACGCGGGACAGGGGACCGGGGAGCTGTTTTTT CATSDAGQGTGELFF
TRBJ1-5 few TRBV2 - TGTGCCAGCAGTGATCGTAGGGTGACCAATCAGCCCCAGCATTTT CASSDRRVTNQPQHF
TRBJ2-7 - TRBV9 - TGTGCCAGCAGCGTAGGTCAGGACAACACCTACGAGCAGTACTTC CASSVGQDNTYEQYF
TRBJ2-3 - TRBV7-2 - TGTGCCAGCAGCATAACAGCGGATACGCAGTATTTT CASSITADTQYF
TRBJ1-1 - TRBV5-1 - TGCGCCAGCAGCAGGGACACCATGAACACTGAAGCTTTCTTT CASSRDTMNTEAFF
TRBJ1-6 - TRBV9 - TGTGCCAGCAGCGTAGGAGGTTCACCCCTCCACTTT CASSVGGSPLHF
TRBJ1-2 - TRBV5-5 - TGTGCCAGCAGCTTGGAGGGTTGGGGATCCTATGGCTACACCTTC CASSLEGWGSYGYTF
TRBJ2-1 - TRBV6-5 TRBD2 TGTGCCAGCAGTTACGTTCTTGGGACTAGAGACAATGAGCAGTTCTTC CASSYVLGTRDNEQFF
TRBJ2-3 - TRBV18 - TGTGCCAGCTCTAGCCTAGGAGTTACAGATACGCAGTATTTT CASSSLGVTDTQYF
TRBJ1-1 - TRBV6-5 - TGTGCCAGCAGTTACGGGGGCAAAGTGAACACTGAAGCTTTCTTT CASSYGGKVNTEAFF
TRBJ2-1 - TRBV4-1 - TGCGCCAGCAGCCCTAATCCCCTCGGTATCGGGGGCAATGAGCAGTTCTTC CASSPNPLGIGGNEQFF
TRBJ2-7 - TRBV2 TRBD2 TGTGCCAGCAGTGAAGAGGGGACTAGCGGATACGAGCAGTACTTC CASSEEGTSGYEQYF
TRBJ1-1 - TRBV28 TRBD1 TGTGCCAGCAGTTTATTCTTGACAGGGGTGAAGAACACTGAAGCTTTCTTT CASSLFLTGVKNTEAFF
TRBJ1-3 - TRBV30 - TGTGCCTGGAGTGTTGGGGGCTCAGGAAACACCATATATTTT CAWSVGGSGNTIYF